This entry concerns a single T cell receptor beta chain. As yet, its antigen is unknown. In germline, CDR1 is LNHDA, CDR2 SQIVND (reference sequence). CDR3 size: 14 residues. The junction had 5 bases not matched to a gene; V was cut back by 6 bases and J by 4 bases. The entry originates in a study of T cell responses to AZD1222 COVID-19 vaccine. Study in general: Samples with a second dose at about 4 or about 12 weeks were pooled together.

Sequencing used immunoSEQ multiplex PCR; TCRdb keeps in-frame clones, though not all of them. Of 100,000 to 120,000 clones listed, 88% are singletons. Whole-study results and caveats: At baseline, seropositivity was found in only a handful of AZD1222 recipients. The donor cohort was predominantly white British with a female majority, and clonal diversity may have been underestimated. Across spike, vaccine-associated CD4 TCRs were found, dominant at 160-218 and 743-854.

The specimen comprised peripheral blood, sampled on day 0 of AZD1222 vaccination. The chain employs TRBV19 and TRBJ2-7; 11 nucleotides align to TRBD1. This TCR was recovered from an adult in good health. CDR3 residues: CASSHGQGAYEQYF. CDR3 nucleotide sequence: TGTGCCAGTAGCCATGGACAGGGGGCTTACGAGCAGTACTTC.